The rows below give T cell receptor beta chains drawn from one sample of a study of blood T cell repertoires in COVID-19. The protocol was immunoSEQ multiplex PCR, while the TCRdb copy is restricted to in-frame clones and leaves out a portion. The profile shows 200,000 to 300,000 clones, 70% to 90% of them singletons. The sequenced sample was peripheral blood. The receptors derive from a woman aged 25 to 39 who had recovered from COVID-19. Both conserved end residues are trimmed from each CDR3.

cdr3_aa,v_call
ASSIVGRKSANTGELF,TRBV19
ASSPRRSSIAEGHSNQPQH,TRBV19
ASSLSSFPGQLNYGYT,TRBV27
ASSYPRTVRRAETQY,TRBV6-7
ASSLSGQGYGYT,TRBV11-1
ASSRQTGEMF,TRBV4-1
ASSSGLGRIY,TRBV7-2
AISESSFREGEQY,TRBV10-3
AISAAGLAF,TRBV10-3
ASSQGHRGYEQY,TRBV4-3
ASSLGFSGGLNEQF,TRBV7-3
ASSPLPNYGYT,TRBV5-4
ASSSAWGGTEAF,TRBV7-2
ASRNTGADTQY,TRBV6-5
ASSSMTDTGELF,TRBV7-3
ASSLGFDRGRTGYGYT,TRBV7-8
ASSVTAQGTQY,TRBV19
ASSLGETVIDRAF,TRBV4-1
ASSLGGGNNEQF,TRBV11-3
ASSYGLAGYEQY,TRBV6-2/TRBV6-3
ASSESYSNQPQH,TRBV2
SASFTGDSPLH,TRBV20-1
AISALNTGAGNTIY,TRBV10-3
ASSGTGFGTSNQNIQY,TRBV7-2
ASRGGSSGPTGELF,TRBV2
ASSPVRGLGGEKLF,TRBV3-1/TRBV3-2
ASSEVSETYNEQF,TRBV6-5
AISEGQGGNTEAF,TRBV10-3
ASSVGIDRSTEAF,TRBV9
ASSIGTTGNTIY,TRBV9
ASSRRIGLIEAF,TRBV27
ASSLGTTYEQY,TRBV27
ASSDGSPDNEQF,TRBV10-1
ASAVVGSMNTGELF,TRBV7-8
ASSPHGGDYEQY,TRBV3-1/TRBV3-2
ASGRTAGGTDTQY,TRBV12-5
ASSVDPTGASLYT,TRBV9
ASNRDIENEQF,TRBV10-1
ASSLGARGSYEQY,TRBV13
AIKEGSSYEQY,TRBV10-3
ASRRQLPGQGAYGYT,TRBV11-2
ASSQRTGGWSSGNTIY,TRBV4-1
ASRDRPTNTGELF,TRBV19
ASSYLQGDSYNEQF,TRBV5-1